The sequence of this TCR beta chain was determined in a study of blood T cell repertoires in COVID-19. In the study overall: The samples span acute and convalescent COVID-19 from the United States, Italy and Spain. Sample material is recorded as cDNA or gDNA derived from T cells, B-cell-depleted T cells, or PBMCs.

The CDR3 has 15 residues. CDR1 is SGHNT, CDR2 YYREEE, per germline (reference sequence). V lost 0 bases and J 7 bases, leaving 16 bases between the germline ends. Original methodology: Cell counts per sample came from amplifying reference gene primers. Sequenced by immunoSEQ multiplex PCR; TCRdb stores in-frame clones only, minus some. For V, J and clone size, that table is used; D and trimming come from the DNA. The sample lists some 270,000 clones, approximately 85% occurring once. Sequencing used peripheral blood. The receptor's source is a woman in her seventies with acute or convalescent COVID-19. J is TRBJ1-2 and V is TRBV5-4; D perhaps matches TRBD1 (6 bases). Here the CDR3 reads CASSLDGGAGSGYTF. The CDR3 DNA sequence: TGTGCCAGCAGCTTGGATGGGGGGGCTGGCAGTGGCTACACCTTC.